In this sample, the clone carrying this T cell receptor beta chain turned up many times. This sample is part of a study of T cells after posttransplantation cyclophosphamide. Busulfan-fludarabine conditioning, marrow transplant, and cyclophosphamide on days +3 and +4 were administered. The data were produced by immunoSEQ multiplex PCR, yet TCRdb's version contains in-frame clones alone and is incomplete. There are about 25,000 clones in the sample, none observed a single time. Germline V CDR1 and CDR2: MGHRA, YSYEKL. The CDR3 is made up of 15 amino acids. V lost 4 bases to trimming and J lost 6 bases, with 15 bases between them.

The sample was PBMCs, taken after allogeneic stem cell transplant with posttransplant cyclophosphamide. This sequence joins TRBV4-1 and TRBJ2-2; D is perhaps TRBD2 (6 bases). This clonotype was obtained from a male patient aged 18-29 years who received an allogeneic stem cell transplant from a related donor, was CMV-positive, and had no GVHD. Part of the T cells may come from the graft donor. As DNA, the CDR3 is TGCGCCAGCAGCCCGTCCGGGGGTAGGGCCGGGGAGCTGTTTTTT. Translation: CASSPSGGRAGELFF.